This TCR beta chain was found in a study of identical twins. TCRdb passed the 5' RACE reads through MiXCR, listing each CDR3 protein once. The sample lists roughly 770,000 distinct CDR3 sequences; 18% were seen once. This clonotype was seen a handful of times. This CDR3 region has 16 residues. After removal of 3 bases from V and 4 bases from J, the junction contained 8 bases not matched to a gene. Germline-derived CDR1 and CDR2 are SGHVS and FQNEAQ. Another study also made use of these data, one on T cells expressing NK-cell markers. This second study says: The authors derived TCR beta repertoires from sorted CD3+CD56+NKG2C+, CD3+CD56+NKG2C- and CD3+CD56-NKG2C+ T cells.

The receptor comes from a woman aged 18-29 years in good health. The specimen sequenced was PBMCs. The chain has TRBV7-8 and TRBJ2-1, with 8 bases matching TRBD2. CDR3 region: CASSLLGTRNYNEQFF. The CDR3 DNA reads as TGTGCCAGCAGCTTGCTCGGGACTAGAAATTACAATGAGCAGTTCTTC.